The 12 T cell receptor beta chains given below trace back to one sample, sequenced in a study of cytomegalovirus exposure and HLA in healthy donors. PCR was performed using 60 Vbeta and 13 Jbeta primers. Data came from immunoSEQ multiplex PCR; TCRdb stores just in-frame clones and leaves some out. The profile shows more than 200,000 clones, approximately 80% of them singletons. The sequenced sample consisted of PBMCs. The receptors were sampled from a middle-aged man in good health and CMV-seronegative.

V is TRBV9 and J is TRBJ2-3, with 10 bases identical to TRBD2. The CDR3 totals 14 residues. Germline V gives CDR1 SGDLS, CDR2 YYNGEE. The J segment lost 3 bases and the V segment lost 3 bases, leaving 1 base of the junction unmatched. CDR3 sequence (DNA): TGTGCCAGCAGCGCAGCGGGAGGGACAGATACGCAGTATTTT. This encodes CASSAAGGTDTQYF.

This rearrangement joins TRBV19 to TRBJ1-1; no firm D call. This CDR3 region has 11 residues. Germline CDR1 is LNHDA and CDR2 is SQIVND (reference sequence). Trimming removed 5 bases from V and 4 bases from J, with 5 bases in between. The CDR3 nucleotides read TGTGCCAGTAGTTACAGCACTGAAGCTTTCTTT. It is translated as CASSYSTEAFF.

The chain joins TRBV7-7 to TRBJ2-1; D is ambiguous. Trimming pared 5 bases from V and 9 bases from J, leaving 14 bases between. CDR3 size: 13 residues. The germline V gene has CDR1 SSHAT and CDR2 FNYEAQ (reference sequence). CDR3 DNA: TGTGCCAGCAGCGCCTGGAGCGAAGCTGAGCAGTTCTTC. Its protein is CASSAWSEAEQFF.

With respect to this clone: A read error may account for a junction end that differs from germline. The chain carries TRBV5-4 and TRBJ2-1, with 8 bases matching TRBD2. The germline gives CDR1 SGHNT, CDR2 YYREEE (reference sequence). CDR3 length: 14 residues. The chain's CDR3 is CASTLEGLVGEQFF. The CDR3 DNA follows: TGTGCCAGCACCTTGGAGGGACTAGTAGGTGAGCAGTTCTTC.

The DNA of the CDR3 is TGTGCCAGCAGTTTAGTGGGAGTGGAGACCCAGTACTTC. This encodes CASSLVGVETQYF. This chain uses TRBV28 with TRBJ2-5; TRBD2 might be the D (5 bases). Germline loops: CDR1 MDHEN, CDR2 SYDVKM. The V gene lost 2 bases and the J gene lost 5 bases, with 9 bases spanning the gap. There are 13 residues in the CDR3.

This chain connects TRBV5-5 to TRBJ2-1, with D possibly matching TRBD1 (6 bases). The CDR3 is 16 amino acids. The V end was cut by 4 bases, the J end by 1 base, with 15 bases between. Germline-derived CDR1 and CDR2 are SGHKS and YYEKEE (reference sequence). The DNA for the CDR3 is TGTGCCAGCAGCGGGATGGCAGGGGTTTCCTACAATGAGCAGTTCTTC. Amino acids: CASSGMAGVSYNEQFF.

The chain employs TRBV21-1 and TRBJ1-2; TRBD1 was called by the table and not checked on the DNA. TRBV21-1 is a pseudogene segment. This CDR3 comprises 15 residues. The CDR3 DNA follows: TGTGCCAGCAGCCCAAAGGAACAGGATAACTATGGCTACACCTTC. This codes for CASSPKEQDNYGYTF.

This clone has a handful of counts. This chain uses TRBV2 with TRBJ2-7; 8 bases are a match to TRBD1. V dropped 8 bases and J dropped 3; count of bases not matched to a gene: 9. This CDR3 is built from 14 residues. Per germline, CDR1 SNHLY and CDR2 FYNNEI. The DNA for the CDR3 is TGTGCCAGCGAGAAAGGTACAGGGGGCTACGAGCAGTACTTC. Amino acid sequence: CASEKGTGGYEQYF.

This chain uses TRBV15 with TRBJ2-1, with a weak D call TRBD2 (5 bases). CDR1 and CDR2 from the germline V gene are LNHNV and YYDKDF (reference sequence). Trimming took off 6 bases at V and 4 bases at J, with 10 bases between the two ends. The CDR3 covers 13 residues. CDR3 bases: TGTGCCACCAGTCGAGCGGTTTACAATGAGCAGTTCTTC. Translating it yields CATSRAVYNEQFF. Full variable domain (outside the CDR3, taken from reference TRBV15 and TRBJ2-1): DAMVIQNPRYQVTQFGKPVTLSCSQTLNHNVMYWYQQKSSQAPKLLFHYYDKDFNNEADTPDNFQSRRPNTSFCFLDIRSPGLGDTAMYLCATSRAVYNEQFFGPGTRLTVL.

CDR3 sequence reads: CASSSGTGGYEQYF. CDR3 coding DNA: TGTGCCAGCAGCTCCGGGACAGGGGGATACGAGCAGTACTTC. The V gene is TRBV7-6, the J gene TRBJ2-7; 11 bases align to TRBD1. The CDR3 covers 14 residues. Per germline, CDR1 SGHVS and CDR2 FNYEAQ. V lost 4 bases, J lost 4 bases, and 3 bases stayed unmatched.

V gene TRBV27 combines with J gene TRBJ1-6; 8 bases fit TRBD1. Germline CDR1 is MNHEY and CDR2 is SMNVEV (reference sequence). The J segment lost 0 bases and the V segment lost 6 bases, leaving 13 bases of the junction unmatched. The CDR3 extends over 19 amino acids. CDR3 nucleotides: TGTGCCAGCAGCACTTCGTCCGGACAGGGTGTCTCCTATAATTCACCCCTCCACTTT. Translating gives CASSTSSGQGVSYNSPLHF.

The gene calls are TRBV25-1 and TRBJ2-5; D unresolved. Germline CDR1 MGHDK, CDR2 SYGVNS. V lost 3 bases, J lost 0 bases, and 8 bases lay in between. The CDR3 sequence is 14 residues long. Here the CDR3 DNA reads TGTGCCAGCAGTGACCCTATGTACCAAGAGACCCAGTACTTC. Its translation is CASSDPMYQETQYF.